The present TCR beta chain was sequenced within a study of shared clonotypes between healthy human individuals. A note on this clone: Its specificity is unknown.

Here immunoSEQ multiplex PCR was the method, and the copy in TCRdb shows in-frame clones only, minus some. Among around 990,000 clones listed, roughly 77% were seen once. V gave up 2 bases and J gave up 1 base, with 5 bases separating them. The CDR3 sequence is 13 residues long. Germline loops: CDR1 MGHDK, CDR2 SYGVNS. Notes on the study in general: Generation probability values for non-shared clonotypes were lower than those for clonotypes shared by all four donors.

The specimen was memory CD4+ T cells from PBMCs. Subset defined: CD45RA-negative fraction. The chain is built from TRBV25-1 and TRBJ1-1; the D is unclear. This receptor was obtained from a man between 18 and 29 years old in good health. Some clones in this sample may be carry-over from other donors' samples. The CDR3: CASSEIRNTEAFF. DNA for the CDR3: TGTGCCAGCAGTGAAATCAGGAACACTGAAGCTTTCTTT.